The 16 T cell receptor beta chains given below trace back to one sample, sequenced in a study of cytomegalovirus exposure and HLA in healthy donors. Primers: 60 Vbeta forward and 13 Jbeta reverse. The protocol was immunoSEQ multiplex PCR, while the TCRdb copy is restricted to in-frame clones and leaves out a portion. The data show approximately 150,000 clones, roughly 80% seen once. The sequenced sample consisted of PBMCs. The source of these receptors is a male donor in good health and CMV-seronegative.

This chain connects TRBV27 to TRBJ1-1; D possibly corresponds to TRBD1 (5 bases). Trimming stripped 3 bases from V and 11 bases from J, with 19 bases between. Germline V gene data show CDR1 as MNHEY and CDR2 as SMNVEV (reference sequence). This CDR3 has 14 amino acids. CDR3 DNA: TGTGCCAGCAGTTTTTTAGGTGGGGGGAGGGGCGCTTTCTTT. As protein: CASSFLGGGRGAFF.

The V gene is TRBV6-1, the J gene TRBJ2-7; 11 bases match TRBD2. CDR1 and CDR2 (germline): MNHNS, SASEGT. The CDR3 loop spans 15 amino acids. The J segment lost 1 base and the V segment lost 7 bases, leaving 6 bases of the junction unmatched. The CDR3 bases are TGTGCCAGCAAACTAGCGGGGGCTTCGTCCTACGAGCAGTACTTC. Translated: CASKLAGASSYEQYF.

The J gene is TRBJ1-1, the V gene TRBV15, with 11 bases lining up with TRBD1. The CDR3 consists of 13 residues. Per germline, CDR1 LNHNV and CDR2 YYDKDF (reference sequence). V dropped 3 bases and J dropped 12; count of bases not matched to a gene: 6. The DNA for the CDR3 is TGTGCCACCAGCAGCGGACAGGGGGCAAGAACTTTCTTT. Residues: CATSSGQGARTFF.

The chain has TRBV5-1 and TRBJ1-4; a weak D match, TRBD1 (6 bases). The V gene's germline CDR1 is SGHRS and CDR2 YFSETQ. The CDR3 is 15 amino acids. Trimming pared 3 bases from V and 5 bases from J, leaving 14 bases between. The CDR3 DNA reads TGCGCCAGCAGCTCCAACCGGGGGGCCAATGAAAAACTGTTTTTT. Translating gives CASSSNRGANEKLFF.

The rearrangement joins TRBV5-4 to TRBJ2-7; 8 bases align to TRBD2. The J segment lost 2 bases and the V segment lost 0 bases, leaving 7 bases of the junction unmatched. This CDR3 spans 16 amino acids. The germline CDR1 and CDR2 sequences are SGHNT and YYREEE (reference sequence). The chain's CDR3 is CASSLGGTSGPYEQYF. In DNA, the CDR3 is TGTGCCAGCAGCTTGGGGGGCACTAGCGGCCCCTACGAGCAGTACTTC.

The gene calls are TRBV5-6 and TRBJ2-1, with TRBD2 as a possible D gene (5 bases). Trimming shortened V by 2 bases and J by 4 bases, and 10 bases separated the two germline ends. This CDR3 contains 14 residues. CDR1 and CDR2 (germline): SGHDT, YYEEEE. DNA of the CDR3: TGTGCCAGCAGCTTCCCTAGCCAATACAATGAGCAGTTCTTC. Amino acid sequence: CASSFPSQYNEQFF. Full variable domain (rest looked up from reference TRBV5-6 and TRBJ2-1): DAGVTQSPTHLIKTRGQQVTLRCSPKSGHDTVSWYQQALGQGPQFIFQYYEEEERQRGNFPDRFSGHQFPNYSSELNVNALLLGDSALYLCASSFPSQYNEQFFGPGTRLTVL.

The chain has TRBV7-6 and TRBJ1-1, with D tentatively TRBD1 (5 bases). V was trimmed by 5 bases and J by 2 bases, leaving 15 bases between them. The CDR3 spans 15 residues. Per germline, CDR1 SGHVS and CDR2 FNYEAQ. CDR3 residues: CASSLPRGLNTEAFF. CDR3 in DNA: TGTGCCAGCAGCCTTCCGCGGGGCCTCAACACTGAAGCTTTCTTT.

Regarding this clone: Other DNA sequences from this sample encode an identical CDR3 as well. Here the CDR3 reads CASSVAEQGGYTF. CDR3 nucleotide sequence: TGTGCCAGCAGCGTAGCTGAGCAGGGGGGCTACACCTTC. V is TRBV9 and J is TRBJ1-2; D might be TRBD1 (6 bases). Deletions cut 0 bases from V and 8 bases from J, with 11 bases between. Germline CDR1 reads SGDLS; CDR2 reads YYNGEE. This CDR3 contains 13 residues. Combining the CDR3 with reference TRBV9 and TRBJ1-2 gives the whole variable domain DSGVTQTPKHLITATGQRVTLRCSPRSGDLSVYWYQQSLDQGLQFLIQYYNGEERAKGNILERFSAQQFPDLHSELNLSSLELGDSALYFCASSVAEQGGYTFGSGTRLTVV.

The chain joins TRBV27 to TRBJ1-2, with D tentatively TRBD1 (6 bases). Germline CDR1 is MNHEY and CDR2 is SMNVEV (reference sequence). Between the trimmed V and J ends, which lost 6 bases and 0 bases, there was a span of 20 bases. The CDR3 consists of 17 residues. The CDR3 DNA reads as TGTGCCAGCAGGGACAGTCTATGGGTAGACTCTAACTATGGCTACACCTTC. Amino acid sequence: CASRDSLWVDSNYGYTF.

This chain uses TRBV25-1 with TRBJ1-5; the match to TRBD1 covers 7 bases. Germline CDR1 and CDR2: MGHDK and SYGVNS. V trimming: 4 bases; J trimming: 6 bases; junction bases outside the gene matches: 3. The CDR3 runs 13 residues. The DNA of the CDR3 is TGTGCCAGCAGTGGACAGGGAGGTCAGCCCCAGCATTTT. Translation: CASSGQGGQPQHF.

The gene calls are TRBV7-9 and TRBJ2-3, with TRBD2 as a possible D gene (5 bases). The CDR3 is 14 residues long. The V gene's germline CDR1 is SEHNR and CDR2 FQNEAQ (reference sequence). The germline V and J ends were trimmed by 1 base and 4 bases, with 9 bases remaining between them. The CDR3 reads CASSLGLAADTQYF. The CDR3 DNA sequence: TGTGCCAGCAGCTTAGGCCTAGCCGCAGATACGCAGTATTTT.

The CDR3 reads CASSFGSDSPLHF. The CDR3 DNA is TGTGCCAGCAGCTTTGGTTCAGATTCACCCCTCCACTTT. The chain recombines TRBV7-9 with TRBJ1-6; D unclear. Trimming took off 3 bases at V and 8 bases at J, with 8 bases between the two ends. This CDR3 contains 13 residues. CDR1 is SEHNR, CDR2 FQNEAQ, per germline (reference sequence).

The chain couples TRBV10-3 to TRBJ2-7; 8 nucleotides agree with TRBD1. CDR1 ENHRY and CDR2 SYGVKD come from the germline V gene. Trimming took 0 bases from V and 12 from J; bases not matched to a gene: 7. There are 13 residues in the CDR3. CDR3: CAISESMQGAGYF. Here the CDR3 DNA reads TGTGCCATCAGTGAGTCGATGCAGGGGGCGGGGTACTTC.

The CDR3 is CASSQELAGECEQYF. In DNA form, the CDR3 reads TGTGCCAGCAGCCAAGAACTAGCGGGAGAATGCGAGCAGTACTTC. V gene TRBV14 combines with J gene TRBJ2-7, with 11 bases aligning to TRBD2. V lost 0 bases, J lost 6 bases, and 4 bases stayed unmatched. The CDR3 sequence is 15 residues long. Germline-derived CDR1 and CDR2 are SGHDN and FVKESK.

About this clone: Other DNA sequences within the sample encode an identical CDR3. This chain joins TRBV27 and TRBJ2-7; perhaps TRBD2 as D (6 bases). V was pared by 0 bases and J by 4 bases, with 10 bases between. The germline V gene has CDR1 MNHEY and CDR2 SMNVEV (reference sequence). This CDR3 contains 14 residues. The CDR3 is CASSLSIGGYEQYF. In nucleotides, the CDR3 is TGTGCCAGCAGTTTATCGATCGGGGGATACGAGCAGTACTTC.

This clone turned up a few times. This chain links TRBV2 with TRBJ1-6; the D gene is possibly TRBD1 (6 bases). CDR1 and CDR2 (germline): SNHLY, FYNNEI. The CDR3 extends over 14 amino acids. V was trimmed by 6 bases and J by 5 bases, leaving 11 bases between them. For the CDR3, the DNA is TGTGCCAGCAGCGGACAGAGCGATAATTCACCCCTCCACTTT. Residues: CASSGQSDNSPLHF.